The rows below give T cell receptor beta chains drawn from one sample of a study of OX40 agonist ivuxolimab in advanced cancers. Generated by immunoSEQ multiplex PCR, the TCRdb table keeps only in-frame clones and is missing some. The table includes 80,000 to 95,000 clones, roughly 90% detected once. The source was CD4+ or CD8+ T cells sorted from blood, collected in a trial of the OX40 agonist ivuxolimab. These receptors all come from an adult with an advanced solid tumor such as melanoma, head and neck, liver or kidney cancer. Both conserved end residues are part of each CDR3. D genes are given only for firm matches. Rows give clone size only sometimes, using once, few, many, or a class for an expanded clone.

v_gene	abundance	d_gene	j_gene	CDR3aa	CDR3nt
TRBV7-6	once	.	TRBJ2-7	CASSPPIPGPVQQYF	TGTGCCAGCAGCCCACCCATCCCGGGGCCGGTGCAGCAGTACTTC
TRBV7-3	.	.	TRBJ1-2	CASSLGAGGGGGYTF	TGTGCCAGCAGCTTAGGGGCAGGAGGTGGTGGAGGCTACACCTTC
TRBV5-1	.	.	TRBJ1-1	CASSLQGNTEAFF	TGCGCCAGCAGCTTGCAGGGTAACACTGAAGCTTTCTTT
TRBV10-3	.	TRBD1	TRBJ2-7	CAISDGTGIYEQYF	TGTGCCATCAGTGACGGGACAGGGATTTACGAGCAGTACTTC
TRBV27	.	.	TRBJ2-1	CASGRVGSYNEQFF	TGTGCCAGCGGCAGAGTTGGCTCCTACAATGAGCAGTTCTTC
TRBV30	.	TRBD1	TRBJ1-1	CAWSTGTGEAFF	TGTGCCTGGAGCACCGGGACAGGTGAAGCTTTCTTT
TRBV18	.	.	TRBJ1-2	CASSESQGHGYTF	TGTGCCAGCTCAGAGAGCCAGGGCCATGGCTACACCTTC
TRBV9	.	TRBD2	TRBJ2-1	CASSRTSGGAFHEQFF	TGTGCCAGCAGCCGGACTAGCGGGGGGGCGTTTCATGAGCAGTTCTTC
TRBV19	.	.	TRBJ2-1	CASSTVAAYNEQFF	TGTGCCAGTAGTACGGTAGCGGCCTACAATGAGCAGTTCTTC
TRBV18	.	TRBD1	TRBJ2-1	CASSPRSPGQGVDEQFF	TGTGCCAGCTCACCCAGATCCCCGGGACAGGGGGTTGATGAGCAGTTCTTC
TRBV25-1	.	TRBD2	TRBJ2-2	CASSEGRGLGGELFF	TGTGCCAGCAGTGAGGGGAGGGGTCTGGGCGGGGAGCTGTTTTTT
TRBV19	.	.	TRBJ1-5	CASDDPRRSDNQPQHF	TGTGCCAGTGATGATCCGCGACGGAGTGACAATCAGCCCCAGCATTTT
TRBV30	.	.	TRBJ2-2	CAWGTGAAGELFF	TGTGCCTGGGGGACGGGTGCTGCCGGGGAGCTGTTTTTT
TRBV25-1	.	TRBD1	TRBJ2-7	CASSDSPGQGGYEQYF	TGTGCCAGCAGTGACTCCCCGGGACAGGGTGGCTACGAGCAGTACTTC
TRBV5-1	.	TRBD1	TRBJ1-2	CASSLAVAGGYGYTF	TGCGCCAGCAGCTTGGCCGTGGCAGGGGGATATGGCTACACCTTC
TRBV6-6	.	.	TRBJ1-2	CASSYGGGYTF	TGTGCCAGCAGTTACGGGGGGGGCTACACCTTC
TRBV9	.	.	TRBJ2-1	CASSKQGEEGNEQFF	TGTGCCAGCAGCAAACAGGGTGAGGAAGGCAATGAGCAGTTCTTC
TRBV5-1	.	TRBD1	TRBJ1-2	CASSSGTVISGYTF	TGCGCCAGCAGCTCCGGGACAGTTATATCAGGCTACACCTTC
TRBV9	.	.	TRBJ1-1	CASSGYRVGTEAFF	TGTGCCAGCAGCGGATACAGGGTAGGCACTGAAGCTTTCTTT
TRBV4-2	.	.	TRBJ2-7	CASSPQGRGIGEQYF	TGTGCCAGCAGCCCCCAGGGCAGGGGAATTGGCGAGCAGTACTTC
TRBV27	.	.	TRBJ1-4	CASSLTGSEEKLFF	TGTGCCAGCAGTTTGACCGGGTCTGAGGAAAAACTGTTTTTT
TRBV4-1	.	TRBD1	TRBJ1-4	CASSRDRDPFEKLFF	TGCGCCAGCAGCCGGGACAGGGACCCTTTTGAAAAACTGTTTTTT
TRBV29-1	.	.	TRBJ1-1	CSVEKTAGTEAFF	TGCAGCGTTGAAAAAACGGCCGGAACTGAAGCTTTCTTT
TRBV27	.	TRBD1	TRBJ2-1	CASRLDRKSDEQFF	TGTGCCAGCAGGCTGGACAGGAAAAGCGATGAGCAGTTCTTC
TRBV11-3	.	.	TRBJ2-3	CASSLAQSTDTQYF	TGTGCCAGCAGCTTAGCGCAGAGCACAGATACGCAGTATTTT
TRBV5-1	once	.	TRBJ2-1	CASSFEGRTYNEQFF	TGCGCCAGCAGCTTCGAGGGTCGCACCTACAATGAGCAGTTCTTC
TRBV4-1	.	TRBD2	TRBJ2-1	CASSQEMSGGSSYNEQFF	TGCGCCAGCAGCCAAGAAATGAGCGGGGGGAGCTCCTACAATGAGCAGTTCTTC
TRBV18	.	.	TRBJ1-6	CASSPEGIGSPLHF	TGTGCCAGCTCACCAGAGGGAATAGGCTCACCCCTCCACTTT
TRBV7-2	.	.	TRBJ2-7	CASSVSSGGTYEQYF	TGTGCCAGCAGCGTGTCGTCAGGGGGGACCTACGAGCAGTACTTC
TRBV7-9	.	TRBD2	TRBJ2-3	CASSHGGTSGTDTQYF	TGTGCCAGCAGCCACGGGGGGACTAGTGGCACAGATACGCAGTATTTT
TRBV6-6	.	.	TRBJ1-2	CASSHRVNYGYTF	TGTGCCAGCAGTCACAGGGTCAACTATGGCTACACCTTC
TRBV6-5	.	.	TRBJ1-5	CASSFYSNQLQHF	TGTGCCAGCAGTTTTTACAGCAATCAGCTCCAGCATTTT
TRBV29-1	.	.	TRBJ2-2	CSGQTGPGELFF	TGCAGCGGTCAGACGGGGCCCGGGGAGCTGTTTTTT
TRBV21-1	.	.	TRBJ1-3	CASSKEGTAGISSGNTIYF	TGTGCCAGCAGCAAAGAGGGAACGGCAGGGATCTCCTCTGGAAACACCATATATTTT
TRBV14	.	.	TRBJ2-7	CASSQGQGRTGEQYF	TGTGCCAGCAGCCAGGGTCAGGGGCGGACTGGCGAGCAGTACTTC
TRBV29-1	many	.	TRBJ2-6	CSVGSGPSGANVLTF	TGCAGCGTTGGTTCAGGACCCTCTGGGGCCAACGTCCTGACTTTC
TRBV9	.	TRBD2	TRBJ2-3	CASSVQPTGGGDTQYF	TGTGCCAGCAGCGTACAACCCACGGGAGGAGGAGATACGCAGTATTTT
TRBV19	.	.	TRBJ1-1	CASSIRGRAFF	TGTGCCAGTAGTATACGAGGGAGAGCTTTCTTT
TRBV29-1	.	TRBD1	TRBJ1-2	CSVEVDRGRGYTF	TGCAGCGTTGAAGTCGACAGGGGTCGCGGCTACACCTTC
TRBV4-1	once	TRBD1	TRBJ1-3	CASSQPTGSGNTIYF	TGCGCCAGCAGCCAACCGACAGGGTCTGGAAACACCATATATTTT
TRBV7-8	once	.	TRBJ1-5	CASSLVPGRIEYQPQHF	TGTGCCAGCAGCTTAGTCCCAGGACGCATAGAGTATCAGCCCCAGCATTTT
TRBV6-5	once	TRBD1	TRBJ1-6	CASSWDRRLVSPLHF	TGTGCCAGCAGCTGGGACAGGCGCCTTGTTTCACCCCTCCACTTT
TRBV2	.	.	TRBJ2-1	CASTSRAYYNEQFF	TGTGCCAGCACGAGCAGGGCGTATTACAATGAGCAGTTCTTC
TRBV2	.	.	TRBJ1-1	CASSENWGTEAFF	TGTGCCAGCAGTGAAAATTGGGGCACTGAAGCTTTCTTT
TRBV30	.	.	TRBJ1-1	CAWSVRPGSNTEAFF	TGTGCCTGGAGTGTACGTCCAGGGTCGAACACTGAAGCTTTCTTT
TRBV6-5	.	.	TRBJ1-3	CASSYSRAGRGNTIYF	TGTGCCAGCAGTTACTCCCGGGCTGGCCGTGGAAACACCATATATTTT
TRBV20-1	.	.	TRBJ2-1	CSAGRLEQFF	TGCAGTGCCGGACGTCTAGAGCAGTTCTTC
TRBV19	.	.	TRBJ1-2	CASSTRYGYTF	TGTGCCAGTAGTACCCGGTATGGCTACACCTTC
TRBV9	few	TRBD1	TRBJ2-5	CASSVGPGGSGGTQYF	TGTGCCAGCAGCGTAGGGCCAGGGGGCTCCGGGGGGACCCAGTACTTC
TRBV15	.	TRBD1	TRBJ1-2	CATSRDTATGYFGYTF	TGTGCCACCAGCAGAGACACCGCGACAGGGTATTTTGGCTACACCTTC